This T cell receptor (beta chain) emerged from a study of low-dose radiotherapy and immunotherapy resistance in tumors. Study-wide context: Treatment of Cohort 2 consisted of 1 Gy per fraction every two weeks, amounting to 13 Gy over 26 weeks.

This clonotype was recorded a few times. Primers used for first-strand cDNA, a TRAV- and TRBV-specific set, covered both alpha and beta chains. Both a constant-region primer and a V-primer adapter served to amplify TCRs across 15 to 25 PCR cycles. One entry per CDR3 protein results from TCRdb running MiXCR on the reads. The sample lists tens of thousands of distinct CDR3 sequences; roughly 24% were seen once. As for time point: before trial treatment. It was nivolumab, ipilimumab, aspirin, low-dose cyclophosphamide and low-dose radiotherapy that donors received. Trimming left V 6 bases short and J 3 bases short, with 11 bases between. Germline CDR1 reads WSHSY; CDR2 reads SAAADI. CDR3 length equals 13 residues.

Source: PBMCs, taken before treatment. The clonotype comes from a male donor with prostate cancer. The gene calls are TRBV10-2 and TRBJ1-1; D is possibly TRBD1 (5 bases). The CDR3 sequence is CASRGGGYTEAFF. The CDR3 DNA sequence: TGCGCCAGCAGGGGGGGGGGTTACACTGAAGCTTTCTTT.